This passage covers 14 T cell receptor beta chains from one sample sequenced in a study of cytomegalovirus exposure and HLA in healthy donors. A multiplex PCR was run with 60 Vbeta primers and 13 Jbeta primers. The method was immunoSEQ multiplex PCR; TCRdb's version includes in-frame clones alone and lacks a portion of them. The table has about 120,000 clones, over 8% seen once; the top ten hold less than 4%. Source material: PBMCs. The receptor source for this set is a man aged 30 to 45 in good health and CMV-seronegative.

This clone turned up a few times. V usage is TRBV2 and J usage is TRBJ2-4, with D tentatively TRBD1 (5 bases). This CDR3 contains 17 residues. CDR1 and CDR2 (germline): SNHLY, FYNNEI. Trimming stripped 1 base from V and 2 bases from J, with 15 bases between. CDR3 nucleotides: TGTGCCAGCAGTGAAGAGCAGGGTCTGTTAACCAAAAACATTCAGTACTTC. Amino acid sequence: CASSEEQGLLTKNIQYF.

This clone has just a few counts. The rearrangement links TRBV2 to TRBJ1-1, with D perhaps matching TRBD1 (6 bases). Germline assignment: CDR1 SNHLY and CDR2 FYNNEI. The CDR3 totals 14 residues. With 4 bases removed from V and 4 bases from J, the gap between germline ends came to 13 bases. The CDR3 reads CASSGTGRGTEAFF. CDR3 bases: TGTGCCAGCAGTGGAACAGGGCGCGGCACTGAAGCTTTCTTT.

The table lists this clone with a few counts. The gene calls are TRBV6-6 and TRBJ2-1; TRBD1 matches at 7 bases. Per the germline V gene, CDR1 is MNHNY and CDR2 is SVGAGI (reference sequence). The V and J ends lost 5 bases and 4 bases, in that order; junction bases with no gene match: 8. The CDR3 is 15 amino acids. The CDR3 region has the DNA TGTGCCAGCAGTGCTACAGGGGCGTCTTACAATGAGCAGTTCTTC. The encoded protein is CASSATGASYNEQFF.

The chain links TRBV19 to TRBJ1-1, with 9 bases identical to TRBD1. Germline CDR1 LNHDA, CDR2 SQIVND (reference sequence). CDR3 size: 17 residues. The V segment lost 4 bases and the J segment 0 bases; nucleotides outside the gene matches: 9. The CDR3: CASSTGTGRGMNTEAFF. DNA of the CDR3: TGTGCCAGTAGTACCGGGACAGGGAGGGGAATGAACACTGAAGCTTTCTTT.

This clone turned up a few times. The CDR3 does not end in the conserved phenylalanine or tryptophan, so this is likely a read error. The chain combines TRBV27 with TRBJ1-2; 9 nucleotides agree with TRBD1. In germline, CDR1 is MNHEY, CDR2 SMNVEV (reference sequence). The V and J ends lost 6 bases and 2 bases, in that order; junction bases with no gene match: 13. The CDR3 totals 17 residues. CDR3 region: CASSLTPRQGGNYGYTV. Written as DNA, the CDR3 is TGTGCCAGCAGCTTAACGCCAAGACAGGGGGGAAACTATGGCTACACCGTC.

The chain uses TRBV6-5 and TRBJ2-1; 8 nucleotides line up with TRBD1. The V and J ends lost 8 bases and 8 bases, in that order; junction bases with no gene match: 5. This CDR3 has 12 residues. Germline V CDR1 and CDR2: MNHEY, SVGAGI. CDR3 amino acids: CASQQGVDEQFF. In DNA form, the CDR3 reads TGTGCCAGCCAACAGGGGGTCGATGAGCAGTTCTTC.

There are a few counts of this clone. V usage is TRBV6-5 and J usage is TRBJ2-1, with TRBD2 identical over 8 bases. This CDR3 contains 14 residues. V was clipped by 8 bases and J by 6 bases; unmatched bases: 9. The V gene's germline CDR1 is MNHEY and CDR2 SVGAGI. For the CDR3, the DNA is TGTGCCAGCTGTCGGGGGGGCAGTTTCAATGAGCAGTTCTTC. This sequence encodes CASCRGGSFNEQFF.

The V call is TRBV5-1, the J call TRBJ1-4; 10 nucleotides match TRBD1. The CDR3 runs to 16 residues. Unmatched junction bases numbered 7, after V lost 4 bases and J lost 4 bases. Germline loops: CDR1 SGHRS, CDR2 YFSETQ. The CDR3: CASSLGTGAINEKLFF. The CDR3 nucleotides are TGCGCCAGCAGCCTAGGGACAGGGGCTATTAATGAAAAACTGTTTTTT.

This chain joins TRBV5-1 and TRBJ1-1, with TRBD1 matching over 9 bases. There are 14 residues in the CDR3. Trimming cost V 4 bases and J 5 bases; bases outside gene matches: 6. Germline values: CDR1 SGHRS, CDR2 YFSETQ. The CDR3 DNA sequence: TGCGCCAGCAGCCCTACAGGGGGCTGGACTGAAGCTTTCTTT. It encodes CASSPTGGWTEAFF. The full variable domain, its missing parts supplied by reference TRBV5-1 and TRBJ1-1, is KAGVTQTPRYLIKTRGQQVTLSCSPISGHRSVSWYQQTPGQGLQFLFEYFSETQRNKGNFPGRFSGRQFSNSRSEMNVSTLELGDSALYLCASSPTGGWTEAFFGQGTRLTVV.

The chain carries TRBV19 and TRBJ1-1; the D gene is possibly TRBD1 (6 bases). CDR3 length: 17 amino acids. CDR1 is LNHDA and CDR2 is SQIVND in the germline V gene (reference sequence). Trimming removed 2 bases at V and 4 bases at J, with 20 bases between. The CDR3 region has the DNA TGTGCCAGTAGTATAAGGGGATTACAGGGAAGGGGCACTGAAGCTTTCTTT. Its translation is CASSIRGLQGRGTEAFF.

The chain uses TRBV6-1 and TRBJ2-5; 11 positions match TRBD1. The germline V gene has CDR1 MNHNS and CDR2 SASEGT. V shed 6 bases and J 5 bases; nucleotides not matched to a gene: 8. The CDR3 loop spans 15 amino acids. The CDR3 loop reads CASRGDRGLGETQYF. As DNA, the CDR3 is TGTGCCAGCAGGGGGGACAGGGGGTTAGGGGAGACCCAGTACTTC.

This rearrangement joins TRBV10-3 to TRBJ1-1; 8 bases line up with TRBD1. CDR3 length: 15 amino acids. Germline CDR1 and CDR2: ENHRY and SYGVKD. J lost 5 bases, V lost 6 bases, and 11 bases had no gene match. The DNA of the CDR3 is TGTGCCATCAGGCGACAGGGGCCTATGGTAACTGAAGCTTTCTTT. Its protein product is CAIRRQGPMVTEAFF.

V and J are TRBV19 and TRBJ1-5, with 7 bases lining up with TRBD1. Per germline, CDR1 LNHDA and CDR2 SQIVND (reference sequence). Germline trimming cut 6 bases from V and 4 bases from J; bases unmatched to any gene: 3. CDR3 length: 13 residues. The CDR3: CASREQGNQPQHF. The CDR3 nucleotides read TGTGCCAGTAGAGAACAGGGGAATCAGCCCCAGCATTTT.

The rearrangement links TRBV7-2 to TRBJ1-1, with 8 bases aligning to TRBD1. With V trimmed by 6 bases and J by 1 base, 4 bases remained unmatched. Germline V gene data show CDR1 as SGHTA and CDR2 as FQGNSA. The CDR3 loop spans 14 amino acids. The CDR3 sequence: CASSRDRPNTEAFF. DNA for the CDR3: TGTGCCAGCAGTCGGGACAGGCCGAACACTGAAGCTTTCTTT. Supplemented by reference TRBV7-2 and TRBJ1-1, the full variable domain reads GAGVSQSPSNKVTEKGKDVELRCDPISGHTALYWYRQSLGQGLEFLIYFQGNSAPDKSGLPSDRFSAERTGGSVSTLTIQRTQQEDSAVYLCASSRDRPNTEAFFGQGTRLTVV.